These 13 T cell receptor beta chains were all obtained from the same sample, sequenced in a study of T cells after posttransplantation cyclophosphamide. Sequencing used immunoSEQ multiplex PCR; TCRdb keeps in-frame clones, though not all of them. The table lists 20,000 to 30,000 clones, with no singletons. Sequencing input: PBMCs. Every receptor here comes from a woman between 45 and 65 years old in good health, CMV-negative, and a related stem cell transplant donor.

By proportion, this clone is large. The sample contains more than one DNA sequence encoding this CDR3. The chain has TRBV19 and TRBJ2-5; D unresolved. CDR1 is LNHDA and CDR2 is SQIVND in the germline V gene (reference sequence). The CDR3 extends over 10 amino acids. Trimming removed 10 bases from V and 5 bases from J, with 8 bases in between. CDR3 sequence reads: CATGSETQYF. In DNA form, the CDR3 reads TGTGCCACCGGTTCTGAGACCCAGTACTTC.

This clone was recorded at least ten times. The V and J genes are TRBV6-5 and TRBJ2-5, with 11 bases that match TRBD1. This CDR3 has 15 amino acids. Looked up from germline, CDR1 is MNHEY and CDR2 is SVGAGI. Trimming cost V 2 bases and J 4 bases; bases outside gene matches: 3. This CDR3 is CASSYGQGAGETQYF. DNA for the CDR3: TGTGCCAGCAGTTACGGACAGGGGGCAGGAGAGACCCAGTACTTC.

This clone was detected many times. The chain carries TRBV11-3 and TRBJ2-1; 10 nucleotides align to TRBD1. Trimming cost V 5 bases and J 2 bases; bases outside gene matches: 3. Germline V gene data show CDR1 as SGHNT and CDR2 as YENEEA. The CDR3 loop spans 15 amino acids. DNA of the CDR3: TGTGCCAGCAGCGTGGGACAGGGGACCTACAATGAGCAGTTCTTC. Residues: CASSVGQGTYNEQFF. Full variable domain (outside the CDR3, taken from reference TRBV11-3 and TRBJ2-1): EAGVVQSPRYKIIEKKQPVAFWCNPISGHNTLYWYLQNLGQGPELLIRYENEEAVDDSQLPKDRFSAERLKGVDSTLKIQPAELGDSAVYLCASSVGQGTYNEQFFGPGTRLTVL.

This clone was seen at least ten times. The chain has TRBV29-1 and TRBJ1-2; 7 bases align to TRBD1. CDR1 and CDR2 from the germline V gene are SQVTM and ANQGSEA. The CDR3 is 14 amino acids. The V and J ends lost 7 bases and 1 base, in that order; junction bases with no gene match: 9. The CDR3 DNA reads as TGCAGCGCAGACGGGACAGACCGTAACTATGGCTACACCTTC. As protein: CSADGTDRNYGYTF. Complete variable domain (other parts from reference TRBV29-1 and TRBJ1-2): SAVISQKPSRDICQRGTSLTIQCQVDSQVTMMFWYRQQPGQSLTLIATANQGSEATYESGFVIDKFPISRPNLTFSTLTVSNMSPEDSSIYLCSADGTDRNYGYTFGSGTRLTVV.

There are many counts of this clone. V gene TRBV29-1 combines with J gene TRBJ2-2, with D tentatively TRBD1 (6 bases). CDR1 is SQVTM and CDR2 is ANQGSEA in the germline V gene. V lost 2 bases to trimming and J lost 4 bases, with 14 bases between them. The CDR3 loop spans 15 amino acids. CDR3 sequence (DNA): TGCAGCGTTGAATTGTTCAGGGGCGGCACCGGGGAGCTGTTTTTT. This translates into CSVELFRGGTGELFF.

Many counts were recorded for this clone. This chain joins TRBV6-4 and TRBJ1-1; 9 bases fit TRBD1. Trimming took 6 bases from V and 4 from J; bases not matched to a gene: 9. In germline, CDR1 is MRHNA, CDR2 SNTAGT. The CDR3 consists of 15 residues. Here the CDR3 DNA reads TGTGCCAGCAGAAACACAGGGGGCTTGGGCACTGAAGCTTTCTTT. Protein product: CASRNTGGLGTEAFF.

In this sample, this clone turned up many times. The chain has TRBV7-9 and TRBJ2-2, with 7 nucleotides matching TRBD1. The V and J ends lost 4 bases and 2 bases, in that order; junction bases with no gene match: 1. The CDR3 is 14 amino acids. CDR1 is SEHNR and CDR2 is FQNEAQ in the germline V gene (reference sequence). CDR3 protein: CASSWDSNTGELFF. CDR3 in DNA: TGTGCCAGCAGCTGGGACAGCAACACCGGGGAGCTGTTTTTT.

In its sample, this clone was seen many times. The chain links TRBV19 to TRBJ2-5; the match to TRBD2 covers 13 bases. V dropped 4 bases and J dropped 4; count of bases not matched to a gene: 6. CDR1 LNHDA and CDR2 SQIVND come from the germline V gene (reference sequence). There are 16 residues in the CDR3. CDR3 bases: TGTGCCAGTAGTACCCCACTAGCGGGGGGGCGAGAGACCCAGTACTTC. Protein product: CASSTPLAGGRETQYF. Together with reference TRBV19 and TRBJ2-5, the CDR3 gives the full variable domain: DGGITQSPKYLFRKEGQNVTLSCEQNLNHDAMYWYRQDPGQGLRLIYYSQIVNDFQKGDIAEGYSVSREKKESFPLTVTSAQKNPTAFYLCASSTPLAGGRETQYFGPGTRLLVL.

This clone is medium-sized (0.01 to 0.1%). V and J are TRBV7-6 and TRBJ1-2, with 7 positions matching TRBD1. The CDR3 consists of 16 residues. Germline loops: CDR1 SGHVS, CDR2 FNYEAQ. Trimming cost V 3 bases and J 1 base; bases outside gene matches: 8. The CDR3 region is CASSLGRGLHNYGYTF. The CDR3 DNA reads TGTGCCAGCAGCTTGGGCAGGGGGTTACATAACTATGGCTACACCTTC.

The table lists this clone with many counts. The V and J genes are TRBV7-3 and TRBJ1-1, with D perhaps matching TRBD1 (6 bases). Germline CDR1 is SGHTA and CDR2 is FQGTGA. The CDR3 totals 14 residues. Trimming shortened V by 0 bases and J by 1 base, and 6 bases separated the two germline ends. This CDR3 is CASSLTGQNTEAFF. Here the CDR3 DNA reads TGTGCCAGCAGCTTAACGGGACAGAACACTGAAGCTTTCTTT.

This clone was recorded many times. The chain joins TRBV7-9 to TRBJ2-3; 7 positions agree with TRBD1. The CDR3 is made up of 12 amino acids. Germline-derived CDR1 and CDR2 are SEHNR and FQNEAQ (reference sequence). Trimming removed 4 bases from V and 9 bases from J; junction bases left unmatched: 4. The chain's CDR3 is CASSSQQGTQYF. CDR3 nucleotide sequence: TGTGCCAGCAGCTCGCAACAGGGGACGCAGTATTTT.

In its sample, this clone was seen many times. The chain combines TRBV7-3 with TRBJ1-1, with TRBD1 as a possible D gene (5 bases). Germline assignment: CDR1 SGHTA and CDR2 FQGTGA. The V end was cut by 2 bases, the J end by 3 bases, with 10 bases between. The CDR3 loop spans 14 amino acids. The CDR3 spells CASSLLGRDTEAFF. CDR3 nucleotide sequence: TGTGCCAGCAGCTTACTTGGCAGGGACACTGAAGCTTTCTTT.

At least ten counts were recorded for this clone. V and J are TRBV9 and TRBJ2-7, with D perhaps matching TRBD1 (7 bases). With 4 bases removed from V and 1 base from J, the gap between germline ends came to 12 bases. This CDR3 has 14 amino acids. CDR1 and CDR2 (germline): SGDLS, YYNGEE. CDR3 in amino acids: CASSPRGTSYEQYF. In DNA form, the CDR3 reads TGTGCCAGCAGCCCCAGGGGGACTTCCTACGAGCAGTACTTC.